Listed below are T cell receptor beta chains from one sample, sequenced in a study of blood T cell repertoires in COVID-19. Profiled with immunoSEQ multiplex PCR; TCRdb holds only in-frame clones, not every one. Here the sample spans roughly 79,000 clones, roughly 89% being singletons. Input material: peripheral blood. Every receptor here comes from a middle-aged man with active COVID-19. Each CDR3 is given with its conserved first and last residue. The D gene is left open where the match is weak. Size is omitted from some rows. Given values are once, few, many or a class for expanded clones.

d_gene,len,j_gene,v_gene,abundance,CDR3nt,CDR3aa
NA,14,TRBJ1-2,TRBV6-2/TRBV6-3,once,TGTGCCAGCAGTGATGGACGGGGATTACATGGCTACACCTTC,CASSDGRGLHGYTF
TRBD1,16,TRBJ2-7,TRBV28,NA,TGTGCCAGCAGTTCTGTCCCGGGACAGGGAAGCTACGAGCAGTACTTC,CASSSVPGQGSYEQYF
TRBD1,12,TRBJ1-2,TRBV10-2,NA,TGCGCCAGCCGGGACAGGTTCCATGGCTACACCTTC,CASRDRFHGYTF
NA,15,TRBJ1-3,TRBV18,NA,TGTGCCAGCTCACCTACAGGGCTCTCTGGAAACACCATATATTTT,CASSPTGLSGNTIYF
NA,13,TRBJ2-5,TRBV10-3,NA,TGTGCCATCAGTGAAACGGGAGCGGAGACCCAGTACTTC,CAISETGAETQYF
NA,16,TRBJ2-3,TRBV15,NA,TGTGCCACCAGCAGAGATCGGCGGCAGGGGACAGATACGCAGTATTTT,CATSRDRRQGTDTQYF
NA,15,TRBJ2-2,TRBV28,NA,TGTGCCAGCAGTGCCCGACAGGTACTCACCGGGGAGCTGTTTTTT,CASSARQVLTGELFF
NA,12,TRBJ1-1,TRBV12-3/TRBV12-4,NA,TGTGCCAGCAGTCGCGGGCGGACTGAAGCTTTCTTT,CASSRGRTEAFF
NA,15,TRBJ2-7,TRBV7-7,NA,TGTGCTAGCAGCTTAAGTTGGGGGCGGGAGAACGAGCAGTACTTC,CASSLSWGRENEQYF
TRBD1,14,TRBJ1-2,TRBV7-2,NA,TGTGCCAGCAGCCCACGACAGGGAATCTATGGCTACACCTTC,CASSPRQGIYGYTF
TRBD2,20,TRBJ2-3,TRBV9,NA,TGTGCCAGCAGCGTAGATCGTTCTAGCGGGAGGGCGATTCTTGGAGATACGCAGTATTTT,CASSVDRSSGRAILGDTQYF
NA,15,TRBJ1-2,TRBV28,NA,TGTGCCAGCAGTTTTACTCCCCCTCCTAACTATGGCTACACCTTC,CASSFTPPPNYGYTF
NA,15,TRBJ1-4,TRBV4-2,NA,TGTGCCAGCAGCCAAGATGGTACAGGCAGAGAAAAACTGTTTTTT,CASSQDGTGREKLFF
TRBD1,13,TRBJ1-5,TRBV27,NA,TGTGCCACCCGGGACAGGTTCAATCAGCCCCAGCATTTT,CATRDRFNQPQHF
NA,17,TRBJ2-5,TRBV25-1,once,TGTGCCAGCAGTGAATCTTATGGCCCAGGGTTCCAAGAGACCCAGTACTTC,CASSESYGPGFQETQYF
TRBD1,13,TRBJ2-1,TRBV3-1/TRBV3-2,NA,TGTGCCAGCAGCCCCGCCAGGGGGAATGAGCAGTTCTTC,CASSPARGNEQFF
TRBD2,13,TRBJ2-5,TRBV24-1,NA,TGTGCCACCAGGGGGGGGTTCATTGAGACCCAGTACTTC,CATRGGFIETQYF